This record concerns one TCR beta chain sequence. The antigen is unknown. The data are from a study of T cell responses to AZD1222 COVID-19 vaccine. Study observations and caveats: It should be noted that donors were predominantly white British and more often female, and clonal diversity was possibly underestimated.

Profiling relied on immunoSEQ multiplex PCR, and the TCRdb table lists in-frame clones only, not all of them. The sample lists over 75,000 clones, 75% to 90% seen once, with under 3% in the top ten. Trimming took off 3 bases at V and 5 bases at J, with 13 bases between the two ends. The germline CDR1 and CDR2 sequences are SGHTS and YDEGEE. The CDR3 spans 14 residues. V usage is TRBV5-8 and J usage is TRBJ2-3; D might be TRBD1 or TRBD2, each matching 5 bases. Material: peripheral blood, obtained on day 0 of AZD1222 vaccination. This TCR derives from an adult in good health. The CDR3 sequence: CASSWWGSEDTQYF. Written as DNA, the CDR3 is TGTGCCAGCAGCTGGTGGGGGAGTGAAGATACGCAGTATTTT.